The 25 T cell receptor beta chains below were found in one sample sequenced in a study of read filtering for tumor transcriptome and immune sequencing. This library used approximately 370 ng RNA and molecular barcoded adaptors spanning alpha/delta and beta/gamma chains. From the reads, TCRdb called clonotypes with MiXCR, one entry per CDR3 protein. Altogether approximately 60,000 distinct CDR3 sequences are present, around 20% being singletons, with the ten largest covering roughly 15%. Sequencing input: a population of CD138-negative cells sorted from bone marrow. These receptors were taken from a donor aged 40 or over with multiple myeloma.

This clonotype came up a few times. The chain employs TRBV4-1 and TRBJ2-5, with D unresolved. V shed 4 bases and J shed 1 base, with 13 bases lying between them. The CDR3 has 15 residues. CDR1 and CDR2 (germline): MGHRA, YSYEKL. The DNA for the CDR3 is TGCGCCAGCAGCCGAACGGCGGCGGCCCAAGAGACCCAGTACTTC. This translates into CASSRTAAAQETQYF.

At least ten counts were recorded for this clonotype. V is TRBV5-4 and J is TRBJ2-1; 8 positions match TRBD1. The CDR3 is 16 residues long. V lost 4 bases to trimming and J lost 2 bases; unmatched junction nucleotides: 8. Germline values: CDR1 SGHNT, CDR2 YYREEE (reference sequence). CDR3: CASSISTGEAYNEQFF. The CDR3 bases are TGTGCCAGCAGCATCTCGACAGGGGAGGCCTACAATGAGCAGTTCTTC.

For this clonotype: Relative to the germline gene, one junction end is altered; a read error may explain this. V usage is TRBV29-1 and J usage is TRBJ1-1; a possible D gene is TRBD1 (5 bases). CDR3 length: 12 amino acids. CDR1 SQVTM and CDR2 ANQGSEA come from the germline V gene. CDR3 DNA: TGCAGCGTTGGGCCGAAGGACACTGAAGCTCTCTTT. Translation gives CSVGPKDTEALF.

This clonotype was picked up many times. The chain uses TRBV18 and TRBJ1-5, with TRBD1 matching over 9 bases. Germline V gene sequence: CDR1 KGHSH, CDR2 LQKENI. V shed 5 bases, J shed 5 bases, and the junction held 1 base outside the gene matches. The CDR3 is made up of 13 amino acids. CDR3 coding DNA: TGTGCCAGCTCATGGGACAGGGATCAGCCCCAGCATTTT. As protein: CASSWDRDQPQHF. Drawing the rest from reference TRBV18 and TRBJ1-5, the complete variable domain is NAGVMQNPRHLVRRRGQEARLRCSPMKGHSHVYWYRQLPEEGLKFMVYLQKENIIDESGMPKERFSAEFPKEGPSILRIQQVVRGDSAAYFCASSWDRDQPQHFGDGTRLSIL.

Worth noting for this clonotype: Since a much larger clone is just one base distant, this may be a read error. V gene TRBV6-6 combines with J gene TRBJ2-4; the D is unclear. Germline lookup yields CDR1 MNHNY and CDR2 SVGAGI (reference sequence). The CDR3 loop spans 16 amino acids. The CDR3 loop is CAGSYSIYVSKNIQYF. Written as DNA, the CDR3 is TGTGCCGGCAGTTACTCGATTTACGTCTCCAAAAACATTCAGTACTTC.

The table lists this clonotype with a few counts. This sequence joins TRBV6-1 and TRBJ1-6, with unresolved D. Trimming left V 0 bases short and J 7 bases short, with 10 bases between. Looked up from germline, CDR1 is MNHNS and CDR2 is SASEGT. The CDR3 extends over 15 amino acids. The CDR3 nucleotides read TGTGCCAGCAGTGAAGCCGTCGGGTCAAATTCACCCCTCCACTTT. Amino acids: CASSEAVGSNSPLHF.

This clonotype occurred many times. The V gene is TRBV9, the J gene TRBJ2-1; 11 nucleotides match TRBD2. J lost 6 bases, V lost 2 bases, and 4 bases had no gene match. The germline gives CDR1 SGDLS, CDR2 YYNGEE. The CDR3 totals 15 residues. CDR3 DNA: TGTGCCAGCAGCGTGATAGCGGGAGGGCTCAATGAGCAGTTCTTC. As protein: CASSVIAGGLNEQFF. Full variable domain (remainder filled in from reference TRBV9 and TRBJ2-1): DSGVTQTPKHLITATGQRVTLRCSPRSGDLSVYWYQQSLDQGLQFLIQYYNGEERAKGNILERFSAQQFPDLHSELNLSSLELGDSALYFCASSVIAGGLNEQFFGPGTRLTVL.

V is TRBV7-2 and J is TRBJ1-1, with 8 bases fitting TRBD1. J gave up 10 bases and V 4 bases, and 11 bases lay outside the gene matches. Germline values: CDR1 SGHTA, CDR2 FQGNSA. The CDR3 is made up of 14 amino acids. The DNA for the CDR3 is TGTGCCAGCAGCTCAGGTTTGGGACAGGATGGAGCTTTCTTT. Protein product: CASSSGLGQDGAFF.

This clonotype was seen ten or more times. The chain recombines TRBV20-1 with TRBJ1-2; D unresolved. V gave up 2 bases and J gave up 4 bases, with 14 bases separating them. This CDR3 spans 14 amino acids. In germline, CDR1 is DFQATT, CDR2 SNEGSKA (reference sequence). The CDR3 DNA reads TGCAGTGCTAGAAATCGGGGAGAAGTCTATGGCTACACCTTC. Encoded protein: CSARNRGEVYGYTF.

There are many counts of this clonotype. The J gene is TRBJ2-1, the V gene TRBV6-6; D is perhaps TRBD2 (5 bases). V lost 6 bases and J lost 9, with 15 bases in between. Germline CDR1 and CDR2: MNHNY and SVGAGI (reference sequence). CDR3 length equals 13 residues. The CDR3 loop reads CASSGESLSEQFF. CDR3 bases: TGTGCCAGCAGCGGGGAGTCTCTGAGTGAGCAGTTCTTC.

This clonotype was observed many times. The chain recombines TRBV7-3 with TRBJ2-1, with D perhaps TRBD2 (6 bases). CDR1 is SGHTA and CDR2 is FQGTGA in the germline V gene. V was clipped by 0 bases and J by 9 bases, with 27 bases between them. This CDR3 is built from 19 residues. CDR3 nucleotides: TGTGCCAGCAGCTTAACGGCCCAAGCCCACCCGACTAGGAGGGGTGAGCAGTTCTTC. Translation: CASSLTAQAHPTRRGEQFF.

As regards this clonotype: A far bigger clonotype differs at one base, so this is likely a read error. V is TRBV12-3 or TRBV12-4 and J is TRBJ1-1, with D possibly being TRBD1 (5 bases). CDR3 size: 14 residues. V was pared by 5 bases and J by 6 bases, with 16 bases between. In DNA form, the CDR3 reads TGTGCCAGCAGTCTCCTCCAGGGAGGAGCTGAAGCTTTCTTT. This encodes CASSLLQGGAEAFF.

This clonotype was detected ten times or more. The V call is TRBV15, the J call TRBJ2-3, with TRBD2 as a possible D gene (7 bases). V was cut by 4 bases and J by 4 bases, with 15 bases left in between. The CDR3 spans 15 residues. CDR1 is LNHNV and CDR2 is YYDKDF in the germline V gene (reference sequence). In nucleotides, the CDR3 is TGTGCCACCAGCAAGGAAAGGGAGGGGGCAGATACGCAGTATTTT. Translated: CATSKEREGADTQYF.

At least ten counts were recorded for this clonotype. V and J are TRBV5-1 and TRBJ2-7; the match to TRBD2 covers 9 bases. The V segment lost 3 bases and the J segment 0 bases; nucleotides outside the gene matches: 7. The CDR3 is made up of 16 amino acids. CDR1 is SGHRS and CDR2 is YFSETQ in the germline V gene. CDR3 DNA: TGCGCCAGCAGCTCCCAAAGACTAGCGGACTCCTACGAGCAGTACTTC. This translates into CASSSQRLADSYEQYF.

Points on this clonotype: A much larger clone differs by one base, so this may be a read error. The rearrangement links TRBV5-1 to TRBJ2-1; 11 bases align to TRBD2. This CDR3 contains 15 residues. The J segment lost 5 bases and the V segment lost 2 bases, leaving 3 bases of the junction unmatched. From germline, CDR1 is SGHRS and CDR2 YFSETQ. CDR3 loop: CASSFTSGSHNEQFF. CDR3 in DNA: TGCGCCAGCAGCTTTACTAGCGGGAGTCACAATGAGCAGTTCTTC.

This clonotype occurred many times. The rearrangement links TRBV7-9 to TRBJ2-3, with 12 bases that match TRBD2. The CDR3 runs to 16 residues. Germline CDR1 SEHNR, CDR2 FQNEAQ (reference sequence). V shed 4 bases, J shed 5 bases, and the junction held 7 bases outside the gene matches. The CDR3 bases are TGTGCCAGCAGCTCCGGGACTAGCGGGTTCGGAGATACGCAGTATTTT. Amino acid sequence: CASSSGTSGFGDTQYF. Together with reference TRBV7-9 and TRBJ2-3, the CDR3 gives the full variable domain: DTGVSQNPRHKITKRGQNVTFRCDPISEHNRLYWYRQTLGQGPEFLTYFQNEAQLEKSRLLSDRFSAERPKGSFSTLEIQRTEQGDSAMYLCASSSGTSGFGDTQYFGPGTRLTVL.

Points on this clonotype: This may stem from a read error, because a much larger clone lies one nucleotide away. Here the CDR3 reads CASRERVRTGELFF. For the CDR3, the DNA is TGCGCCAGCAGGGAGCGGGTGAGAACCGGGGAGCTGTTTTTT. V gene TRBV5-1 combines with J gene TRBJ2-2; tentative D call: TRBD2 (6 bases). Germline V gene lookup returns CDR1 SGHRS and CDR2 YFSETQ. The CDR3 totals 14 residues. V was pared by 5 bases and J by 5 bases, with 13 bases between. The full variable domain, rest sourced from reference TRBV5-1 and TRBJ2-2, is KAGVTQTPRYLIKTRGQQVTLSCSPISGHRSVSWYQQTPGQGLQFLFEYFSETQRNKGNFPGRFSGRQFSNSRSEMNVSTLELGDSALYLCASRERVRTGELFFGEGSRLTVL.

With respect to this clonotype: Since the CDR3 does not end with the conserved phenylalanine or tryptophan, this likely comes from a read error. The V call is TRBV20-1, the J call TRBJ2-3; 7 bases are a match to TRBD2. CDR1 is DFQATT, CDR2 SNEGSKA, per germline (reference sequence). CDR3 length: 14 amino acids. CDR3 loop: CSAGRLEGTDTQYL. The CDR3 DNA follows: TGCAGCGCCGGGAGGCTGGAGGGAACAGATACGCAGTATTTA.

This clonotype was seen at least ten times. The chain carries TRBV12-3 or TRBV12-4 and TRBJ2-1, with 10 nucleotides matching TRBD2. This CDR3 has 14 amino acids. With V trimmed by 1 base and J by 10 bases, 4 bases remained unmatched. CDR3 nucleotides: TGTGCCAGCAGTTTAGAAACTAGCGGGACCGAGCAGTTCTTC. Amino acids: CASSLETSGTEQFF.

Here the CDR3 DNA reads TGTGCCAGCAGTTCCACAGGGGGTCGGACCTACGAGCAGTACTTC. Amino acid sequence: CASSSTGGRTYEQYF. The chain combines TRBV28 with TRBJ2-7, with TRBD1 matching over 8 bases. CDR1 and CDR2 from the germline V gene are MDHEN and SYDVKM. J lost 2 bases, V lost 4 bases, and 7 bases had no gene match. CDR3 length equals 15 residues.

The sample holds a few counts of this clonotype. DNA for the CDR3: TGTGCCAGCAGGAGAACAGGGGGTGAGCAGTACTTC. Its protein is CASRRTGGEQYF. The genes are TRBV28 and TRBJ2-7; 8 bases match TRBD1. This CDR3 comprises 12 residues. The ends lost 6 bases at V and 7 bases at J; junction bases unmatched: 5. Looked up from germline, CDR1 is MDHEN and CDR2 is SYDVKM.

V gene TRBV2 combines with J gene TRBJ2-7; TRBD1 matches 10 bases. Germline CDR1 is SNHLY and CDR2 is FYNNEI. Trimming cost V 2 bases and J 5 bases; bases outside gene matches: 6. The CDR3 loop spans 15 amino acids. DNA of the CDR3: TGTGCCAGCAGTGAATGGGGGACAGGGGTAAACGAGCAGTACTTC. The encoded protein is CASSEWGTGVNEQYF.

Comment on this clonotype: A read error is possible here, since a much larger clone lies one base away. The chain employs TRBV5-5 and TRBJ2-6; D is undetermined. The CDR3 extends over 20 amino acids. Trimming left V 0 bases short and J 0 bases short, with 19 bases between. Per germline, CDR1 SGHKS and CDR2 YYEKEE (reference sequence). CDR3 sequence reads: CASSLAWLGSACSGANVLTF. The CDR3 DNA sequence: TGTGCCAGCAGCTTGGCCTGGCTCGGATCCGCGTGCTCTGGGGCCAACGTCCTGACTTTC. Complete variable domain (other parts from reference TRBV5-5 and TRBJ2-6): DAGVTQSPTHLIKTRGQQVTLRCSPISGHKSVSWYQQVLGQGPQFIFQYYEKEERGRGNFPDRFSARQFPNYSSELNVNALLLGDSALYLCASSLAWLGSACSGANVLTFGAGSRLTVL.

The chain employs TRBV28 and TRBJ1-1; unclear D gene. The germline CDR1 and CDR2 sequences are MDHEN and SYDVKM. Deletions cut 6 bases from V and 10 bases from J, with 15 bases between. CDR3 length equals 12 residues. CDR3 loop: CASSTPTVGAFF. CDR3 nucleotide sequence: TGTGCCAGCAGCACCCCTACCGTGGGAGCTTTCTTT.

Details on this clonotype: A much more abundant neighbour one base away suggests this may be a read error. The genes are TRBV5-1 and TRBJ2-5; D is uncertain. The germline CDR1 and CDR2 sequences are SGHRS and YFSETQ. This CDR3 region has 14 residues. Trimming removed 0 bases at V and 1 base at J, with 7 bases between. The CDR3 loop reads CASSLGATQETQYF. CDR3 bases: TGCGCCAGCAGCTTGGGGGCTACCCAAGAGACCCAGTACTTC.